This note documents a single T cell receptor (beta chain) sequence. The antigen remains unidentified. Generated by immunoSEQ multiplex PCR, the TCRdb table keeps only in-frame clones and is missing some. The table lists about 120,000 clones, 80% to 90% of them singletons. The CDR3 totals 16 residues. Germline CDR1 reads SGHAT; CDR2 reads FQNNGV. With 0 bases removed from V and 0 bases from J, the gap between germline ends came to 12 bases. These data are taken from a study of T cell responses to AZD1222 COVID-19 vaccine. Study observations and caveats: Samples come after the peak T cell response, not at day 14. White British donors predominated, females outnumbered males, and clonal diversity was possibly underestimated. The study found vaccine-associated CD4 TCRs spanning spike, dominant at 160-218 and 743-854.

The chain recombines TRBV11-2 with TRBJ2-7, with D possibly TRBD2 on 6 matching bases. The sample was peripheral blood, taken on day 0 of AZD1222 vaccination. This clonotype originated in an adult in good health. The DNA of the CDR3 is TGTGCCAGCAGCTTAGACGAGCGGGTGACCTCCTACGAGCAGTACTTC. It yields the protein CASSLDERVTSYEQYF.